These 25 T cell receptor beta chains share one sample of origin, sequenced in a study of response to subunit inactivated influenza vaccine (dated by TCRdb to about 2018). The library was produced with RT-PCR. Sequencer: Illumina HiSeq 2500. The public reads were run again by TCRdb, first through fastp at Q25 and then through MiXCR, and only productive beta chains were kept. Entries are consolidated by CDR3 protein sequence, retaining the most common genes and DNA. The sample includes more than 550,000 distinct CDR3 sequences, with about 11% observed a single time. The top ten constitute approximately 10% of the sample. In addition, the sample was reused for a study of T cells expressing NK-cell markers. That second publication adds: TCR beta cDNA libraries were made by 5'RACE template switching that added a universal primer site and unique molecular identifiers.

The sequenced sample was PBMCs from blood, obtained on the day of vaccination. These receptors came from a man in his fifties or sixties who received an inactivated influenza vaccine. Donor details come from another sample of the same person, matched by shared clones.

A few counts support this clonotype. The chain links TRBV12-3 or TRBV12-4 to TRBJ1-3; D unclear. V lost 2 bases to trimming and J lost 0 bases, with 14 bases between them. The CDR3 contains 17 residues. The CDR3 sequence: CASSLSAHRTSGNTIYF. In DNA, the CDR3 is TGTGCCAGCAGTTTATCAGCTCACAGAACCTCTGGAAACACCATATATTTT.

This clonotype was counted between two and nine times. The CDR3 sequence: CASFPGQYNEQFF. The CDR3 bases are TGTGCCAGCTTCCCGGGTCAATACAATGAGCAGTTCTTC. The V gene is TRBV21-1, the J gene TRBJ2-1; the D call of TRBD1 is as the table states it, not checked on the DNA. TRBV21-1 is a pseudogene segment. The CDR3 consists of 13 residues.

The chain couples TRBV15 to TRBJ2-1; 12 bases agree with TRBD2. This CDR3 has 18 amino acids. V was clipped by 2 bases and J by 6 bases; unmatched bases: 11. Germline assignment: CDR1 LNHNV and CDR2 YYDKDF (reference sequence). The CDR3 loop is CATSRSLGTSGQPNEQFF. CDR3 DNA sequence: TGTGCCACCAGCAGATCTCTCGGGACTAGCGGGCAGCCCAATGAGCAGTTCTTC.

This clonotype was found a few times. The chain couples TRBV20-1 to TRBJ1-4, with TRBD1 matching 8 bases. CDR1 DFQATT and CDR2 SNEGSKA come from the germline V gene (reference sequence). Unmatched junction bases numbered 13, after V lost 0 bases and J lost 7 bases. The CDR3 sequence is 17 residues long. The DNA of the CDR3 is TGCAGTGCTAGAGACCCCCGGGACAGGTGGGGGGCTGAAAAACTGTTTTTT. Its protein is CSARDPRDRWGAEKLFF.

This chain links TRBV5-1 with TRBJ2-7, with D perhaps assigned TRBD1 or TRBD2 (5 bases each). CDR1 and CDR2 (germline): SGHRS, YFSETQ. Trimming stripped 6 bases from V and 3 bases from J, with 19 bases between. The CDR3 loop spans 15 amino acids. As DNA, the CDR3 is TGCGCCAGCACCTTTGGGACGGCTTTTCGCTACGAGCAGTACTTC. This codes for CASTFGTAFRYEQYF. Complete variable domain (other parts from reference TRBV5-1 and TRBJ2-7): KAGVTQTPRYLIKTRGQQVTLSCSPISGHRSVSWYQQTPGQGLQFLFEYFSETQRNKGNFPGRFSGRQFSNSRSEMNVSTLELGDSALYLCASTFGTAFRYEQYFGPGTRLTVT.

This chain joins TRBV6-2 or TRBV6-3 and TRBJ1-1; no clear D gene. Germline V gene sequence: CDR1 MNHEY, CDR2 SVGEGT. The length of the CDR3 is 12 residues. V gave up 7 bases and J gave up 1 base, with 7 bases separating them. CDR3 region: CASKLRNTEAFF. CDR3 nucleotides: TGTGCCAGCAAGTTGCGGAACACTGAAGCTTTCTTT.

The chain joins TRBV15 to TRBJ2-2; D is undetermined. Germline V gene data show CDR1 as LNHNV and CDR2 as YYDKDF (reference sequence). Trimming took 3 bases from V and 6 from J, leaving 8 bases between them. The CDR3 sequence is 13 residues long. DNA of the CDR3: TGTGCCACCAGCAGCACGGCCGCCGGGGAGCTGTTTTTT. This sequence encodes CATSSTAAGELFF.

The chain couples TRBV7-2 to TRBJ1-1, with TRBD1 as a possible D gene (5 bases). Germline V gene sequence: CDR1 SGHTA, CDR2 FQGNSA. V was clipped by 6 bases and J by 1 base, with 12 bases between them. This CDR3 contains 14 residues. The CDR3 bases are TGTGCCAGCAGGTGGGGGAGCGCGAACACTGAAGCTTTCTTT. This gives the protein CASRWGSANTEAFF.

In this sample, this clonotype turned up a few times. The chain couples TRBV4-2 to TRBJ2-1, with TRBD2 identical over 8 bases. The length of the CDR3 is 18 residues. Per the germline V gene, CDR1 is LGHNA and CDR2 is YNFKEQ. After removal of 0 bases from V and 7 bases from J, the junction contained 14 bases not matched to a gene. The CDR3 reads CASSQDSFMDSGVNEQFF. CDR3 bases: TGTGCCAGCAGCCAAGATTCATTTATGGATAGCGGGGTTAATGAGCAGTTCTTC.

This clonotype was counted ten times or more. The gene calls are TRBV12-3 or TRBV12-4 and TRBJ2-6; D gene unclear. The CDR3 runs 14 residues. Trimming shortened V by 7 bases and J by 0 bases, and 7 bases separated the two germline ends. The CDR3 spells CASKPSSGANVLTF. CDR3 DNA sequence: TGTGCCAGCAAGCCTAGCTCTGGGGCCAACGTCCTGACTTTC.

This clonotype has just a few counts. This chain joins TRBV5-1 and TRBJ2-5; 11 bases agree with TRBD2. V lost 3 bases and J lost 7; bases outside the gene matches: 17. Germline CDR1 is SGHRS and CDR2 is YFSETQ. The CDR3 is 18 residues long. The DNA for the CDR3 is TGCGCCAGCAGCTCCCTCTCCCCGACTAGCGGGGTCCAGTCGACCCAGTACTTC. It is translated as CASSSLSPTSGVQSTQYF.

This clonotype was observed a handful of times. The CDR3 coding sequence is TGTGCCAGCAGCTCCCCAGACAGCCTTTCCTACGAGCAGTACTTC. As protein: CASSSPDSLSYEQYF. V gene TRBV12-3 or TRBV12-4 combines with J gene TRBJ2-7, with D maybe TRBD1 (5 bases). V gave up 6 bases and J gave up 1 base, with 16 bases separating them. The CDR3 is 15 amino acids.

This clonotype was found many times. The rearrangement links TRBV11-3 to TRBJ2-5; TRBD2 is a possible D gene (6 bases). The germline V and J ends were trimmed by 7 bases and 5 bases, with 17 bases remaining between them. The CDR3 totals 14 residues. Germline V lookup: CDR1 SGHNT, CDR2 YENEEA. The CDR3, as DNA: TGTGCCAGCAAGTCGACGGGAGAAGGGGAGACCCAGTACTTC. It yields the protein CASKSTGEGETQYF.

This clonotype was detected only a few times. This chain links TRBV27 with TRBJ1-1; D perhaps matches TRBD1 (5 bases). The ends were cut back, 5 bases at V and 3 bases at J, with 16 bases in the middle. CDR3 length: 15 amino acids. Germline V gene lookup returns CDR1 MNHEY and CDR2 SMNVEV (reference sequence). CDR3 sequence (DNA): TGTGCCAGCAGTAACACAGGTTTGGGCTACACTGAAGCTTTCTTT. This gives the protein CASSNTGLGYTEAFF.

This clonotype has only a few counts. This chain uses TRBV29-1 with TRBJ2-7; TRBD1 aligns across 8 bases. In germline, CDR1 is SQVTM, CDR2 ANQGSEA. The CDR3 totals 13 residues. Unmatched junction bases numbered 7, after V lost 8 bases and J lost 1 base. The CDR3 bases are TGCAGCTATCTACAGGGGGTGTCCTACGAGCAGTACTTC. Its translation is CSYLQGVSYEQYF.

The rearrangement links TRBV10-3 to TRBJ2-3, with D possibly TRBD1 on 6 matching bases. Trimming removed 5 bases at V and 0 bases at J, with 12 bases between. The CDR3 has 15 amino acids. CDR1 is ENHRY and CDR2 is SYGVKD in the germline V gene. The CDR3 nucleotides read TGTGCCATCAGTACGACAGGACATAGCACAGATACGCAGTATTTT. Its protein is CAISTTGHSTDTQYF.

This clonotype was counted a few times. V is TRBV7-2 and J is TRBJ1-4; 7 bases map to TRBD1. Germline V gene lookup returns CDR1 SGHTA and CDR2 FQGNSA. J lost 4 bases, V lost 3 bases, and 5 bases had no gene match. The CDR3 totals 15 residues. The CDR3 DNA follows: TGTGCCAGCAGCTTTACCGGGACAGTTAATGAAAAACTGTTTTTT. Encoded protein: CASSFTGTVNEKLFF.

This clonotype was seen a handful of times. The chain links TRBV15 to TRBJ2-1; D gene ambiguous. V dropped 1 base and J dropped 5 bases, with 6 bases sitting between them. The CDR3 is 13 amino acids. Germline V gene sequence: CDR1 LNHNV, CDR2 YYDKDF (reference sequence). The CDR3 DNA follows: TGTGCCACCAGCAGAGTGATGCACAATGAGCAGTTCTTC. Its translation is CATSRVMHNEQFF.

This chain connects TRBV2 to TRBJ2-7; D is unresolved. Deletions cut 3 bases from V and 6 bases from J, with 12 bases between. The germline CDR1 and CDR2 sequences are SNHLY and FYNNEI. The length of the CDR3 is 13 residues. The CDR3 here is CASSESADSEQYF. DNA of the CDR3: TGTGCCAGCAGTGAGTCGGCAGATAGCGAGCAGTACTTC.

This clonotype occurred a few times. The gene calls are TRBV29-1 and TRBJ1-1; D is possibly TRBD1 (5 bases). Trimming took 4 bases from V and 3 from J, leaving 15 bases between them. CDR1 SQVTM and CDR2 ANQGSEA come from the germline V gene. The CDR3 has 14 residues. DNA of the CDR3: TGCAGCGTTGGCGGGACCTGGGGACACACTGAAGCTTTCTTT. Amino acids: CSVGGTWGHTEAFF.

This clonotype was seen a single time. CDR3 in DNA: TGCGCCAGCAGCGCAGCAGGGGGAGCCCTATACAATGAGCAGTTCTTC. The encoded protein is CASSAAGGALYNEQFF. V and J are TRBV5-1 and TRBJ2-1; 7 bases align to TRBD1. The CDR3 consists of 16 residues. J was trimmed by 4 bases and V by 4 bases; bases with no gene match: 11. Looked up from germline, CDR1 is SGHRS and CDR2 is YFSETQ.

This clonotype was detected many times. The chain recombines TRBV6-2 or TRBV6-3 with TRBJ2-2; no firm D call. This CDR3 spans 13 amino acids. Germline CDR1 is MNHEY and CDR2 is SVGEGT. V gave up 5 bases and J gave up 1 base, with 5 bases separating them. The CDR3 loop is CASSRLNTGELFF. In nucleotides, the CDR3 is TGTGCCAGCAGTCGCCTGAACACCGGGGAGCTGTTTTTT.

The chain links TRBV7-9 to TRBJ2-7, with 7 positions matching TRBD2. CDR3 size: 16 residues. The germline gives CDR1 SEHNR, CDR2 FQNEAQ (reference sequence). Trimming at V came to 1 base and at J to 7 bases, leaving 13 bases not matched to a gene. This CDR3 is CASSLGGGRGSGEQYF. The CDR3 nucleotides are TGTGCCAGCAGCTTAGGTGGCGGGAGAGGCAGTGGTGAGCAGTACTTC.

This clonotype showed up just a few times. CDR3 loop: CASLGLAGPHGAGELFF. The CDR3 DNA is TGTGCCAGCCTTGGACTAGCGGGACCCCACGGGGCAGGGGAGCTGTTTTTT. This sequence joins TRBV28 and TRBJ2-2; 12 bases line up with TRBD2. With 8 bases clipped from V and 8 bases from J, the junction kept 15 bases outside the gene matches. In germline, CDR1 is MDHEN, CDR2 SYDVKM. The CDR3 has 17 residues. The variable domain in full, completed from reference TRBV28 and TRBJ2-2, reads DVKVTQSSRYLVKRTGEKVFLECVQDMDHENMFWYRQDPGLGLRLIYFSYDVKMKEKGDIPEGYSVSREKKERFSLILESASTNQTSMYLCASLGLAGPHGAGELFFGEGSRLTVL.

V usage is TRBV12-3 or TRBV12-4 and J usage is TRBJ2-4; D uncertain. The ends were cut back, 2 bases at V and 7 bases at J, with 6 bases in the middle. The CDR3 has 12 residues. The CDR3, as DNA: TGTGCCAGCAGTTTATTCGCTAACATTCAGTACTTC. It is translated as CASSLFANIQYF.